The 31 T cell receptor beta chains in this list originate from one sample, sequenced in a study of blood T cells in healthy people across ages. PCR was performed a second time for roughly 7 to 12 cycles using a sample-barcoded 5' primer and a J-beta primer mix. MiXCR, applied by TCRdb to the 5' RACE reads, yields one record per CDR3 protein. The sample carries about 1.5 million distinct CDR3 sequences, approximately 38% recorded once. Input material: blood. Every receptor here comes from a woman between 18 and 30 years old in good health.

This clonotype has more than one count but fewer than ten. This chain joins TRBV2 and TRBJ2-3; no clear D gene. The CDR3 has 13 amino acids. The V gene's germline CDR1 is SNHLY and CDR2 FYNNEI. Trimming removed 6 bases at V and 0 bases at J, with 7 bases between. In nucleotides, the CDR3 is TGTGCCAGCAGAATGGGGAGCACAGATACGCAGTATTTT. Its protein product is CASRMGSTDTQYF.

In this sample, this clonotype turned up a few times. The chain recombines TRBV9 with TRBJ2-3; 10 nucleotides match TRBD2. Trimming at V came to 4 bases and at J to 5 bases, leaving 10 bases not matched to a gene. This CDR3 has 16 amino acids. Per germline, CDR1 SGDLS and CDR2 YYNGEE. CDR3 DNA: TGTGCCAGCAGCCCCCGGGCAGCGGGGGGGCAAGATACGCAGTATTTT. Its protein product is CASSPRAAGGQDTQYF.

This clonotype was detected a few times. This chain's CDR3 is CSAQREPILNTNYGYTF. The CDR3 DNA reads TGCAGTGCCCAGAGGGAGCCGATTCTTAACACTAACTATGGCTACACCTTC. This chain connects TRBV20-1 to TRBJ1-2; D is uncertain. V shed 6 bases and J shed 0 bases, with 23 bases lying between them. CDR1 DFQATT and CDR2 SNEGSKA come from the germline V gene (reference sequence). The CDR3 contains 17 residues.

This clonotype has a handful of counts. The chain has TRBV15 and TRBJ2-4; D remains ambiguous. Germline CDR1 and CDR2: LNHNV and YYDKDF (reference sequence). The CDR3 has 14 residues. V shed 1 base and J shed 2 bases, with 6 bases lying between them. The CDR3 region has the DNA TGTGCCACCAGCAGAGGAGGCCCCAAAAACATTCAGTACTTC. Protein: CATSRGGPKNIQYF.

This clonotype was counted ten times or more. The DNA for the CDR3 is TGTGCCAGCAGCTTAGCCAGACTAGCGGGAGCCTACAATGAGCAGTTCTTC. Translation: CASSLARLAGAYNEQFF. The chain couples TRBV7-2 to TRBJ2-1; TRBD2 aligns across 12 bases. The CDR3 length is 17 residues. The germline CDR1 and CDR2 sequences are SGHTA and FQGNSA. The ends lost 0 bases at V and 2 bases at J; junction bases unmatched: 2. The full variable domain, its missing parts supplied by reference TRBV7-2 and TRBJ2-1, is GAGVSQSPSNKVTEKGKDVELRCDPISGHTALYWYRQSLGQGLEFLIYFQGNSAPDKSGLPSDRFSAERTGGSVSTLTIQRTQQEDSAVYLCASSLARLAGAYNEQFFGPGTRLTVL.

V gene TRBV4-3 combines with J gene TRBJ2-3, with 8 bases lining up with TRBD1. The CDR3 has 16 amino acids. The J segment lost 4 bases and the V segment lost 0 bases, leaving 6 bases of the junction unmatched. Germline CDR1 reads LGHNA; CDR2 reads YSLEER. CDR3 loop: CASSQDQDRGPDTQYF. DNA of the CDR3: TGCGCCAGCAGCCAAGATCAAGACAGGGGCCCAGATACGCAGTATTTT.

This chain links TRBV27 with TRBJ2-1; 14 bases are a match to TRBD2. This CDR3 region has 17 residues. Germline trimming cut 6 bases from V and 7 bases from J; bases unmatched to any gene: 11. CDR1 and CDR2 from the germline V gene are MNHEY and SMNVEV (reference sequence). CDR3 loop: CASSPTSGRAFMNEQFF. For the CDR3, the DNA is TGTGCCAGCAGCCCGACTAGCGGGAGGGCCTTTATGAATGAGCAGTTCTTC.

Turning to this clonotype: A much bigger clone sits one base away, suggesting this may be a read error. The chain couples TRBV7-2 to TRBJ2-1, with TRBD2 matching over 7 bases. The CDR3 extends over 16 amino acids. The germline gives CDR1 SGHTA, CDR2 FQGNSA. With V trimmed by 1 base and J by 4 bases, 7 bases remained unmatched. CDR3 coding DNA: TGTGCCAGCAGCTTAGTTGGGCGAGCGGGATACAATGAGCAGTTCTTC. Its translation: CASSLVGRAGYNEQFF.

The chain carries TRBV29-1 and TRBJ2-7; no clear D. From germline, CDR1 is SQVTM and CDR2 ANQGSEA. The CDR3 is 12 amino acids. The V and J ends lost 1 base and 0 bases respectively, with 4 bases between them. The CDR3 bases are TGCAGCGTTGAAGTGGGCTCCTACGAGCAGTACTTC. This sequence encodes CSVEVGSYEQYF.

This clonotype was seen only a few times. The rearrangement links TRBV7-3 to TRBJ2-3; perhaps D is TRBD1 or TRBD2 (7 bases each). The CDR3 spans 15 residues. V dropped 5 bases and J dropped 4 bases, with 16 bases sitting between them. The germline gives CDR1 SGHTA, CDR2 FQGTGA. As DNA, the CDR3 is TGTGCCAGCAGCGACTCAGGGGGGGGCCCAGATACGCAGTATTTT. Translated, it gives CASSDSGGGPDTQYF.

The CDR3 DNA reads as TGTGCCAGCAGCGTAGAGTCTAGCGGGGTGGGAGATACGCAGTATTTT. Its translation: CASSVESSGVGDTQYF. The chain carries TRBV9 and TRBJ2-3; 9 nucleotides line up with TRBD2. Germline V gives CDR1 SGDLS, CDR2 YYNGEE. This CDR3 has 16 amino acids. V shed 0 bases, J shed 5 bases, and the junction held 7 bases outside the gene matches.

The rearrangement joins TRBV12-3 or TRBV12-4 to TRBJ2-5, with 7 bases lining up with TRBD2. V shed 3 bases, J shed 11 bases, and the junction held 9 bases outside the gene matches. CDR3 length: 13 amino acids. The CDR3 loop reads CASSFASGREQYF. CDR3 nucleotide sequence: TGTGCCAGCAGTTTCGCTAGCGGTCGTGAGCAGTACTTC.

This chain joins TRBV18 and TRBJ2-1; 11 bases match TRBD1. The length of the CDR3 is 17 residues. V lost 3 bases and J lost 7; bases outside the gene matches: 11. From germline, CDR1 is KGHSH and CDR2 LQKENI. The CDR3 region is CASSPLPGTGGKNEQFF. For the CDR3, the DNA is TGTGCCAGCTCACCCCTCCCCGGGACAGGGGGAAAGAATGAGCAGTTCTTC.

The chain has TRBV7-6 and TRBJ1-1; D unclear. Germline CDR1 is SGHVS and CDR2 is FNYEAQ. This CDR3 contains 16 residues. The V end lost 2 bases, the J end lost 4 bases, and 17 bases lay between the germline ends. CDR3 region: CASSLNGGIGATEAFF. CDR3 DNA: TGTGCCAGCAGCTTAAATGGCGGGATCGGAGCCACTGAAGCTTTCTTT.

V and J are TRBV28 and TRBJ1-1; a possible D gene is TRBD1 (6 bases). The germline V gene has CDR1 MDHEN and CDR2 SYDVKM. The CDR3 is made up of 19 amino acids. V lost 10 bases and J lost 1, with 31 bases in between. The CDR3 loop reads CATALGQGQKGQSNTEAFF. The DNA for the CDR3 is TGTGCCACCGCGCTCGGGCAAGGACAGAAAGGTCAGTCGAACACTGAAGCTTTCTTT.

V is TRBV2 and J is TRBJ1-4; D is undetermined. The V end was cut by 7 bases, the J end by 8 bases, with 11 bases between. Germline V CDR1 and CDR2: SNHLY, FYNNEI. The CDR3 sequence is 12 residues long. The CDR3 is CASNKEYEKLFF. DNA for the CDR3: TGTGCCAGCAATAAGGAGTACGAAAAACTGTTTTTT.

This clonotype was observed a few times. The chain has TRBV20-1 and TRBJ1-1; D is ambiguous. CDR1 and CDR2 (germline): DFQATT, SNEGSKA (reference sequence). V dropped 3 bases and J dropped 4 bases, with 12 bases sitting between them. CDR3 length equals 13 residues. The DNA of the CDR3 is TGCAGTGCTAGTTCATGGCAGCTCACTGAAGCTTTCTTT. Amino acid sequence: CSASSWQLTEAFF.

This clonotype was counted only a few times. This chain connects TRBV10-3 to TRBJ2-1; TRBD2 is a possible D gene (6 bases). V was shortened by 9 bases and J by 6 bases, with 15 bases between the two germline ends. The CDR3 is 13 amino acids. In germline, CDR1 is ENHRY, CDR2 SYGVKD. The CDR3 bases are TGTGCCATAGCGACTGGGGGGACCAATGAGCAGTTCTTC. Translating gives CAIATGGTNEQFF.

This clonotype came up a few times. This chain uses TRBV12-3 or TRBV12-4 with TRBJ2-1, with D possibly TRBD1 on 6 matching bases. V lost 2 bases, J lost 7 bases, and 9 bases lay in between. The CDR3 contains 13 residues. The CDR3 reads CASSLTTGNEQFF. CDR3 coding DNA: TGTGCCAGCAGTTTAACAACAGGGAATGAGCAGTTCTTC.

The chain uses TRBV5-1 and TRBJ2-3, with TRBD2 identical over 8 bases. With 4 bases clipped from V and 6 bases from J, the junction kept 10 bases outside the gene matches. The CDR3 consists of 15 residues. Germline loops: CDR1 SGHRS, CDR2 YFSETQ. As DNA, the CDR3 is TGCGCCAGCAGCCCAACGGGGGGGGACCCCGATACGCAGTATTTT. As protein: CASSPTGGDPDTQYF. The full variable domain, rest sourced from reference TRBV5-1 and TRBJ2-3, is KAGVTQTPRYLIKTRGQQVTLSCSPISGHRSVSWYQQTPGQGLQFLFEYFSETQRNKGNFPGRFSGRQFSNSRSEMNVSTLELGDSALYLCASSPTGGDPDTQYFGPGTRLTVL.

This clonotype was counted a few times. J is TRBJ1-1 and V is TRBV3-1; 7 nucleotides line up with TRBD1. There are 15 residues in the CDR3. Germline CDR1 LGHDT, CDR2 YNNKEL (reference sequence). V was pared by 1 base and J by 1 base, with 3 bases of the junction left unmatched. As DNA, the CDR3 is TGTGCCAGCAGCCAAGGGAACAGGGGGAACACTGAAGCTTTCTTT. The encoded protein is CASSQGNRGNTEAFF.

The chain is built from TRBV11-2 and TRBJ2-3; D call uncertain. Germline loops: CDR1 SGHAT, CDR2 FQNNGV. This CDR3 has 14 residues. Trimming stripped 4 bases from V and 2 bases from J, with 10 bases between. The chain's CDR3 is CASSSHILTDTQYF. The CDR3 nucleotides read TGTGCCAGCAGCTCACATATTCTCACAGATACGCAGTATTTT.

The gene calls are TRBV5-1 and TRBJ2-1; 9 nucleotides match TRBD2. Germline V gene lookup returns CDR1 SGHRS and CDR2 YFSETQ. CDR3 size: 16 residues. The junction had 9 bases not matched to a gene; V was cut back by 0 bases and J by 8 bases. Here the CDR3 reads CASSLEGSGSNHEQFF. In nucleotides, the CDR3 is TGCGCCAGCAGCTTGGAGGGTAGCGGGAGCAACCATGAGCAGTTCTTC.

The rearrangement uses TRBV11-2 and TRBJ2-7; TRBD2 aligns across 7 bases. TRBJ2-5 matches the DNA end more closely, so the J call is doubtful. Per germline, CDR1 SGHAT and CDR2 FQNNGV. CDR3 length equals 16 residues. The CDR3 DNA sequence: TGTGCCAGCAGCTTATCTCGGGGAGGGCCCTCGGAGACCCAGTACTTC. Its translation is CASSLSRGGPSETQYF.

At least ten counts were recorded for this clonotype. The chain has TRBV2 and TRBJ2-3; D call uncertain. The CDR3 loop spans 14 amino acids. The germline V and J ends were trimmed by 9 bases and 3 bases, with 16 bases remaining between them. Germline V gives CDR1 SNHLY, CDR2 FYNNEI. This chain's CDR3 is CASSRGRSTDTQYF. The CDR3 bases are TGTGCCAGTAGTAGAGGACGGAGTACAGATACGCAGTATTTT.

The rearrangement joins TRBV7-8 to TRBJ2-5; 9 nucleotides match TRBD1. The J call is doubtful: the DNA matches TRBJ2-7 better. Germline CDR1 is SGHVS and CDR2 is FQNEAQ. This CDR3 contains 16 residues. Here the CDR3 reads CASSPRDRVHLYEQYF. DNA for the CDR3: TGTGCCAGCAGCCCCCGGGACAGGGTCCACCTCTACGAGCAGTACTTC.

V gene TRBV30 combines with J gene TRBJ1-5, with a possible D match to TRBD1 (5 bases). CDR1 is GTSNPN and CDR2 is SVGIG in the germline V gene (reference sequence). The CDR3 totals 13 residues. V dropped 7 bases and J dropped 4 bases, with 14 bases sitting between them. The CDR3: CASSTALNQPQHF. CDR3 sequence (DNA): TGTGCCTCCTCGACAGCCCTTAATCAGCCCCAGCATTTT.

The gene calls are TRBV12-3 or TRBV12-4 and TRBJ2-7; D uncertain. The CDR3 covers 12 residues. V was clipped by 4 bases and J by 2 bases, with 6 bases between them. The CDR3 nucleotides read TGTGCCAGCAGTTCTTACCCCTACGAGCAGTACTTC. Its protein is CASSSYPYEQYF.

This clonotype was picked up one time. This chain uses TRBV2 with TRBJ2-3, with TRBD2 as a possible D gene (6 bases). The V end lost 2 bases, the J end lost 4 bases, and 10 bases lay between the germline ends. Germline CDR1 SNHLY, CDR2 FYNNEI. The CDR3 is made up of 14 amino acids. The CDR3 DNA reads TGTGCCAGCAGTGAAACTTGGGGGGCAGATACGCAGTATTTT. Translation: CASSETWGADTQYF.

This clonotype turned up a few times. This chain connects TRBV20-1 to TRBJ2-7, with TRBD2 matching over 7 bases. CDR1 DFQATT and CDR2 SNEGSKA come from the germline V gene (reference sequence). The trim removed 1 base at V and 2 bases at J, leaving 5 bases unmatched. The CDR3 contains 14 residues. CDR3 sequence reads: CSARVAGDAYEQYF. Written as DNA, the CDR3 is TGCAGTGCTAGAGTTGCGGGGGACGCCTACGAGCAGTACTTC.

This clonotype was seen a handful of times. This chain uses TRBV2 with TRBJ1-2; D gene uncertain. V was shortened by 3 bases and J by 7 bases, with 6 bases between the two germline ends. This CDR3 spans 11 amino acids. Germline CDR1 reads SNHLY; CDR2 reads FYNNEI. CDR3 amino acids: CASSENTGYTF. CDR3 in DNA: TGTGCCAGCAGTGAGAATACTGGCTACACCTTC.